Presented here are 19 T cell receptor beta chains from one specimen sequenced in a study of Ad26.COV2.S vaccination and SARS-CoV-2 variants. The data were produced by immunoSEQ multiplex PCR, yet TCRdb's version contains in-frame clones alone and is incomplete. This sample yields some 190,000 clones, of which about 83% are seen a single time; approximately 6% belongs to the top ten. The sequences come from peripheral blood, collected after recovery from COVID-19. These receptors were taken from a human donor who had recovered from COVID-19.

The chain links TRBV5-1 to TRBJ2-6, with no clear D. The CDR3 is 17 amino acids. The V gene's germline CDR1 is SGHRS and CDR2 YFSETQ. V was pared by 4 bases and J by 0 bases, with 14 bases between. The CDR3 here is CASSTTPVLSGANVLTF. The CDR3 coding sequence is TGCGCCAGCAGCACAACACCCGTTCTCTCTGGGGCCAACGTCCTGACTTTC.

V is TRBV6-5 and J is TRBJ2-5; 8 positions agree with TRBD2. The V gene's germline CDR1 is MNHEY and CDR2 SVGAGI. V was pared by 2 bases and J by 5 bases, with 7 bases of the junction left unmatched. The CDR3 is 15 amino acids. The CDR3 nucleotides read TGTGCCAGCAGTTACACAGCGGGAGATGGGGAGACCCAGTACTTC. It yields the protein CASSYTAGDGETQYF.

V usage is TRBV19 and J usage is TRBJ2-7; TRBD1 aligns across 11 bases. Germline-derived CDR1 and CDR2 are LNHDA and SQIVND (reference sequence). This CDR3 is 13 amino acids long. The trim removed 3 bases at V and 6 bases at J, leaving 1 base unmatched. The CDR3 DNA sequence: TGTGCCAGTAGTATGGGACAGGGGGGCGAGCAGTACTTC. This sequence encodes CASSMGQGGEQYF.

The chain is built from TRBV18 and TRBJ1-5, with D perhaps matching TRBD1 (5 bases). The CDR3 is 17 amino acids. Trimming shortened V by 6 bases and J by 2 bases, and 20 bases separated the two germline ends. Germline CDR1 KGHSH, CDR2 LQKENI. The CDR3: CASSPGTAFGGNQPQHF. Here the CDR3 DNA reads TGTGCCAGCTCTCCAGGGACGGCCTTCGGGGGCAATCAGCCCCAGCATTTT.

The V call is TRBV2, the J call TRBJ1-3, with no clear D. There are 14 residues in the CDR3. With 6 bases removed from V and 5 bases from J, the gap between germline ends came to 14 bases. CDR1 is SNHLY, CDR2 FYNNEI, per germline. The CDR3 sequence: CASSASGRRNTIYF. CDR3 DNA sequence: TGTGCCAGCAGCGCCAGTGGCCGGCGAAACACCATATATTTT. The full variable domain, with the rest looked up from reference TRBV2 and TRBJ1-3, is EPEVTQTPSHQVTQMGQEVILRCVPISNHLYFYWYRQILGQKVEFLVSFYNNEISEKSEIFDDQFSVERPDGSNFTLKIRSTKLEDSAMYFCASSASGRRNTIYFGEGSWLTVV.

This clone turned up a few times. The V gene is TRBV27, the J gene TRBJ1-2; weak D call: TRBD1 (6 bases). The V gene lost 6 bases and the J gene lost 2 bases, with 16 bases spanning the gap. Germline values: CDR1 MNHEY, CDR2 SMNVEV (reference sequence). The CDR3 length is 15 residues. CDR3 bases: TGTGCCAGCAGCCTTACAGAGAGGGGGAACTATGGCTACACCTTC. Protein product: CASSLTERGNYGYTF.

The chain couples TRBV6-5 to TRBJ1-2; perhaps TRBD1 as D (5 bases). Trimming pared 0 bases from V and 8 bases from J, leaving 10 bases between. The CDR3 loop spans 13 amino acids. Germline V gene sequence: CDR1 MNHEY, CDR2 SVGAGI. The CDR3 DNA sequence: TGTGCCAGCAGTTACTCGGGGGGGATGGGCTACACCTTC. Translation: CASSYSGGMGYTF.

The chain uses TRBV18 and TRBJ1-1; 10 bases map to TRBD1. V gave up 4 bases and J gave up 4 bases; unmatched junction bases: 6. Germline V gives CDR1 KGHSH, CDR2 LQKENI. The CDR3 is 15 residues long. CDR3 nucleotides: TGTGCCAGCTCACTGGGACAGGGGAGTGGCACTGAAGCTTTCTTT. As protein: CASSLGQGSGTEAFF.

The rearrangement uses TRBV6-5 and TRBJ1-5; D unclear. The CDR3 totals 15 residues. V was clipped by 6 bases and J by 4 bases, with 16 bases between them. Germline CDR1 and CDR2: MNHEY and SVGAGI. The CDR3 sequence is CASREMGRGNQPQHF. The CDR3 nucleotides read TGTGCCAGCAGGGAGATGGGTAGAGGGAATCAGCCCCAGCATTTT.

This rearrangement joins TRBV5-1 to TRBJ1-1, with unresolved D. This CDR3 is built from 15 residues. From germline, CDR1 is SGHRS and CDR2 YFSETQ. The V end lost 2 bases, the J end lost 3 bases, and 14 bases lay between the germline ends. The CDR3 DNA follows: TGCGCCAGCAGCTTAATCTTGGGGAGCTACACTGAAGCTTTCTTT. Protein sequence: CASSLILGSYTEAFF.

For the CDR3, the DNA is TGTGCCAGCAGGGGGACTAGCGGGACGACGAGTGAGCAGTTCTTC. It encodes CASRGTSGTTSEQFF. V gene TRBV6-6 combines with J gene TRBJ2-1; TRBD2 matches 13 bases. The junction had 8 bases not matched to a gene; V was cut back by 6 bases and J by 9 bases. The CDR3 covers 15 residues. Germline CDR1 and CDR2: MNHNY and SVGAGI (reference sequence).

This clone was observed once. The genes are TRBV5-1 and TRBJ2-2; D unclear. Germline lookup yields CDR1 SGHRS and CDR2 YFSETQ. The CDR3 sequence is 14 residues long. V was shortened by 2 bases and J by 4 bases, with 9 bases between the two germline ends. The CDR3 protein is CASSLWGPTGELFF. The DNA of the CDR3 is TGCGCCAGCAGCTTATGGGGTCCCACCGGGGAGCTGTTTTTT.

The rearrangement uses TRBV6-5 and TRBJ1-1; D ambiguous. Trimming took 5 bases from V and 1 from J, leaving 5 bases between them. Germline V CDR1 and CDR2: MNHEY, SVGAGI. CDR3 length: 12 residues. CDR3 coding DNA: TGTGCCAGCAGTCTAAGGAACACTGAAGCTTTCTTT. It specifies CASSLRNTEAFF.

This clone was observed a single time. The rearrangement links TRBV28 to TRBJ1-5; tentative D call: TRBD1 (6 bases). V was pared by 1 base and J by 7 bases, with 17 bases between. This CDR3 has 16 amino acids. Germline V gene data show CDR1 as MDHEN and CDR2 as SYDVKM. CDR3 DNA sequence: TGTGCCAGCAGTTTATATAGTGCAGGGGCGGAACAGCCCCAGCATTTT. Protein sequence: CASSLYSAGAEQPQHF.

The J gene is TRBJ1-2, the V gene TRBV6-1; possibly TRBD1 for D (5 bases). V lost 0 bases and J 6 bases, leaving 14 bases between the germline ends. Germline-derived CDR1 and CDR2 are MNHNS and SASEGT. The CDR3 contains 15 residues. CDR3 in amino acids: CASSEARWGDDGYTF. As DNA, the CDR3 is TGTGCCAGCAGTGAAGCCCGTTGGGGGGACGATGGCTACACCTTC.

The chain has TRBV28 and TRBJ1-2; D is ambiguous. Germline V gene lookup returns CDR1 MDHEN and CDR2 SYDVKM. Trimming took off 7 bases at V and 9 bases at J, with 21 bases between the two ends. The CDR3 loop spans 14 amino acids. The CDR3 nucleotides are TGTGCCAGCACCATCGAAGGGATTAAACTAAGCTACACCTTC. Its protein is CASTIEGIKLSYTF.

The chain uses TRBV4-1 and TRBJ1-3, with a weak D call TRBD1 (5 bases). Germline V CDR1 and CDR2: MGHRA, YSYEKL. The CDR3 consists of 15 residues. Trimming cost V 6 bases and J 8 bases, with 20 bases left between them. This chain's CDR3 is CASRDFKQGRDTIYF. The CDR3 DNA is TGCGCCAGCAGGGATTTTAAGCAGGGTCGGGACACCATATATTTT.

In nucleotides, the CDR3 is TGTGCCAGCAGCGTAGGGCAGGGGGCGATTGCAGGAAACACCATATATTTT. Protein sequence: CASSVGQGAIAGNTIYF. The J gene is TRBJ1-3, the V gene TRBV11-2; 8 bases match TRBD1. Germline loops: CDR1 SGHAT, CDR2 FQNNGV. The CDR3 is made up of 17 amino acids. J lost 4 bases, V lost 5 bases, and 13 bases had no gene match.

The genes are TRBV6-2 or TRBV6-3 and TRBJ1-1; TRBD1 is a possible D gene (5 bases). V lost 2 bases and J 3 bases, leaving 7 bases between the germline ends. From germline, CDR1 is MNHEY and CDR2 SVGEGT. This CDR3 has 13 residues. The CDR3 sequence is CASSYRGDTEAFF. Here the CDR3 DNA reads TGTGCCAGCAGTTACAGGGGCGACACTGAAGCTTTCTTT.